This T cell receptor beta chain is drawn from a study of patients and donors after allogeneic stem cell transplantation. This CDR3 has 14 amino acids. V lost 8 bases and J 2 bases, leaving 12 bases between the germline ends. TCRdb processed the RT-PCR reads anew with MiXCR; each CDR3 protein has one entry. Of about 960,000 distinct CDR3 sequences listed, more than 15% are singletons. The chain joins TRBV12-3 or TRBV12-4 to TRBJ2-2, with D unresolved. The sequence was obtained from a human donor who was either an allogeneic HSCT recipient or a stem cell or donor lymphocyte infusion donor (not recorded which). It is not recorded whose cells these are; they may come from a transplant donor. The sample consisted of blood, either unsorted or a sorted T cell fraction (not recorded which). CDR3 residues: CASAPGVNTGELFF. The CDR3 coding sequence is TGTGCCAGCGCCCCGGGTGTCAACACCGGGGAGCTGTTTTTT.